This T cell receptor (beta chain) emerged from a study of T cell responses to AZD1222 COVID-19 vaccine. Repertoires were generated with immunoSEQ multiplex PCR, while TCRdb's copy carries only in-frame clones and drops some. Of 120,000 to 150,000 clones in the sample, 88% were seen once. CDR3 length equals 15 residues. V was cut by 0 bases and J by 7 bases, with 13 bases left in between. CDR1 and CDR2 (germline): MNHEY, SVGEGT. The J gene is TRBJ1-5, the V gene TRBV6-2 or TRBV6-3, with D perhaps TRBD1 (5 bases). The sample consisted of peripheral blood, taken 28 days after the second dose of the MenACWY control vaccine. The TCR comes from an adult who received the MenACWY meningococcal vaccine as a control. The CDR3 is CASSYSLGVGQPQHF. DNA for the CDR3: TGTGCCAGCAGTTACTCGTTAGGGGTGGGACAGCCCCAGCATTTT.